A selection of T cell receptor beta chains follows, all from one sample in a study of blood T cell repertoires in COVID-19. Only in-frame clones appear in the TCRdb table, and some are missing; sequencing was by immunoSEQ multiplex PCR. Altogether about 130,000 clones are present, around 81% being singletons, with the ten largest covering 17%. The specimen sequenced was peripheral blood. Receptors were obtained from a man under 40 with COVID-19, enrolled during active disease. The CDR3 runs from the conserved cysteine through the conserved F or W. Some rows mark clone size as missing; the rest say once, few, many or name a class of expanded clone.

v_call,clone_size,j_call,cdr3_aa
TRBV29-1,NA,TRBJ2-7,CSVEDVAGGRHEQYF
TRBV3-1/TRBV3-2,NA,TRBJ1-1,CASSQVILGAEAFF
TRBV27,NA,TRBJ2-3,CASSFTAGKTRKDRVRTDTQYF
TRBV9,NA,TRBJ2-2,CASNPGGKTGELFF
TRBV7-2,NA,TRBJ2-7,CASSLATGGSYEQYF
TRBV3-1/TRBV3-2,NA,TRBJ2-3,CASSLQTDTQYF
TRBV11-2,NA,TRBJ1-2,CASSPVTGEIEGYTF
TRBV4-1,once,TRBJ2-3,CASSQTGGAVTDTQYF
TRBV7-2,NA,TRBJ2-7,CASSPLEGVVEQYF
TRBV6-5,NA,TRBJ2-7,CASSYSTGGTSYEQYF
TRBV11-3,few,TRBJ2-1,CASSRFGQGTMSSYNEQFF
TRBV9,NA,TRBJ2-1,CASSVSLNNEQFF
TRBV7-2,NA,TRBJ2-7,CASSLIAEAGVEQYF
TRBV4-1,NA,TRBJ1-1,CASSLIQPHSNREGTEAFF
TRBV19,NA,TRBJ1-2,CASSLTVTDYGYTF
TRBV19,NA,TRBJ2-1,CASLAGGTDEEQFF
TRBV3-1/TRBV3-2,NA,TRBJ1-1,CASSRRGGLTEAFF
TRBV27,few,TRBJ1-1,CASSSLDSANTEAFF
TRBV6-6,NA,TRBJ1-2,CASSRPSIPGQGIGGYTF
TRBV4-1,NA,TRBJ2-1,CASSRWDRSSYNEQFF
TRBV18,NA,TRBJ2-5,CASSPGTSGSGQETQYF
TRBV9,NA,TRBJ1-6,CASSSNSGTANSPLHF
TRBV4-2,NA,TRBJ2-3,CASSQVREGVGTDTQYF
TRBV28,NA,TRBJ1-3,CASSSSPGQGVGNTIYF
TRBV6-2/TRBV6-3,NA,TRBJ2-7,CASSPGTGEYEQYF
TRBV7-9,many,TRBJ1-2,CATNRGRPGDGYTF
TRBV7-9,many,TRBJ1-1,CASSLHSMNTEAFF
TRBV7-9,NA,TRBJ1-1,CASSSRQGGTEAFF
TRBV10-3,NA,TRBJ2-1,CAISESSGNNEQFF
TRBV21-1,NA,TRBJ1-4,CASSSGALSNEKLFF
TRBV5-1,NA,TRBJ1-4,CASSLGYGTDGEKLFF
TRBV13,few,TRBJ2-1,CASSPRTGNEQFF
TRBV6-5,NA,TRBJ2-1,CASSYLLAALYNEQFF
TRBV15,few,TRBJ1-2,CATSRDPGRADVSYGYTF
TRBV3-1/TRBV3-2,NA,TRBJ2-1,CASSPSSSGWNNEQFF
TRBV18,NA,TRBJ2-7,CASSPGLAGGDYEQYF
TRBV12-5,NA,TRBJ2-7,CASGLAAGGSYEQYF
TRBV4-3,NA,TRBJ2-1,CASSRGTGGEQFF
TRBV11-2,NA,TRBJ2-7,CASSFSGVEYEQYF
TRBV4-1,NA,TRBJ1-6,CASSQGGVRNSPLHF
TRBV4-2,NA,TRBJ2-7,CASSQAGGLYEQYF
TRBV4-2,few,TRBJ2-4,CASSRLAGGPGIQYF
TRBV28,NA,TRBJ1-2,CASSFQGAEGYTF
TRBV5-6,NA,TRBJ1-2,CASSFGTPHNYGYTF